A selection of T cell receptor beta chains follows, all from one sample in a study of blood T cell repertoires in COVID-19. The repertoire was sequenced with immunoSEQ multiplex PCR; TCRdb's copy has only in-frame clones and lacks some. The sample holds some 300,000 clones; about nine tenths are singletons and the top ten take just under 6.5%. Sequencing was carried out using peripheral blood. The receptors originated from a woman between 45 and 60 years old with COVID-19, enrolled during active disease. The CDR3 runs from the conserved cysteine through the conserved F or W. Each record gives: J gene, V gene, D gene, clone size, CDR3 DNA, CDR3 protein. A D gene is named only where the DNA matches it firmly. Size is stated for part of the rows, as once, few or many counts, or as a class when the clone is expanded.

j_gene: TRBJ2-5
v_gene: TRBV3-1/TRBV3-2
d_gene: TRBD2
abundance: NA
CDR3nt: TGTGCCAGCAGGGGACTAGGGACCCAAGAGACCCAGTACTTC
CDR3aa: CASRGLGTQETQYF

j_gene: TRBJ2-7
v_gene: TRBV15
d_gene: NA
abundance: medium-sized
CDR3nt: TGTGCCACCAGCAGAGGTTCCTCCTCCTACGAGCAGTACTTC
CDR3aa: CATSRGSSSYEQYF

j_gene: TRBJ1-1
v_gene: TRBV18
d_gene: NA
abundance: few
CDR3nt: TGTGCCAGCTCACCATTGTCAGTGAACACTGAAGCTTTCTTT
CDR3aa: CASSPLSVNTEAFF

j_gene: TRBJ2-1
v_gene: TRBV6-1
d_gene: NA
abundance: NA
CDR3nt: TGTGCCAGCAGTGAACGAGTAATGGGGAGCCTCAATCAGTTCTTC
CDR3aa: CASSERVMGSLNQFF

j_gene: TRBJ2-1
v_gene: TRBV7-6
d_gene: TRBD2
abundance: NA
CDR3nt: TGTGCCAGCAGCTTAGGGACTAGTACCTACAATGAGCAGTTCTTC
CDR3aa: CASSLGTSTYNEQFF

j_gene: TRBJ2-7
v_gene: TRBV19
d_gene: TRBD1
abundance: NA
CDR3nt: TGTGCCAGTAGTATAGGGACAGGCGCCTACGAGCAGTACTTC
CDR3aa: CASSIGTGAYEQYF

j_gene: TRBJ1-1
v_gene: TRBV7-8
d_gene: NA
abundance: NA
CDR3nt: TGTGCCAGCAGCTCGGACAGGAACACTGAAGCTTTCTTT
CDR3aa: CASSSDRNTEAFF

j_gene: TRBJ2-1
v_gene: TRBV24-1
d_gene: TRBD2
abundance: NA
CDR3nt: TGTGCCACCTCCATACCCAGGGCGGGAGGTCCCCATGAGCAGTTCTTC
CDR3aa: CATSIPRAGGPHEQFF

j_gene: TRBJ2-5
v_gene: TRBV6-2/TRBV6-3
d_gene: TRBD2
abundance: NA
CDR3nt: TGTGCCAGCAGTTACCTGGGACTAGCGAAAGAGACCCAGTACTTC
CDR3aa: CASSYLGLAKETQYF

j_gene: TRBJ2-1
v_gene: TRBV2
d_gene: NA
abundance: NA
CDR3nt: TGTGCCAGCAGTTGGAGCTCCTACAATGAGCAGTTCTTC
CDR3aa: CASSWSSYNEQFF

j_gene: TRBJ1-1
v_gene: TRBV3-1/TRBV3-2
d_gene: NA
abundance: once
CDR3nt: TGTGCCAGCAGCCATGGACAGCGCACTATTCCCGCTGAAGCTTTCTTT
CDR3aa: CASSHGQRTIPAEAFF

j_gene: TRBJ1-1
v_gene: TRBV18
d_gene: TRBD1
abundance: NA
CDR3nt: TGTGCCAGCTCACAGACAGGGGGGGACACTGAAGCTTTCTTT
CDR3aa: CASSQTGGDTEAFF

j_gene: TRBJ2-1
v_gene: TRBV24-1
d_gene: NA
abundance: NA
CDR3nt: TGTGCCACCAGTGATTTGTATGGCCGTGAGCAGTTCTTC
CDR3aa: CATSDLYGREQFF

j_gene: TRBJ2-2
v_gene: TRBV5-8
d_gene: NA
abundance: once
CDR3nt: TGTGCCAGCAGCTCGGGACTGATTACCGGGGAGCTGTTTTTT
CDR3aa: CASSSGLITGELFF

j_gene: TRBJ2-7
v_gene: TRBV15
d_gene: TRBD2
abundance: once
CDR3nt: TGTGCCACCAGCAGAGTTGGGGGAGGGCCGGGGGAGCAGTACTTC
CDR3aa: CATSRVGGGPGEQYF

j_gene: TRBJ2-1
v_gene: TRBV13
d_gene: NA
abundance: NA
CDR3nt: TGTGCCAGCAGCGCGCGACTAGTTGGTGTGAATGAGCAGTTCTTC
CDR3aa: CASSARLVGVNEQFF

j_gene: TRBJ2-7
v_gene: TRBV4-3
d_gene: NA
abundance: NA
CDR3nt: TGCGCCAGCGCGGTATCACGGGTCAACGAGCAGTACTTC
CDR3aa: CASAVSRVNEQYF

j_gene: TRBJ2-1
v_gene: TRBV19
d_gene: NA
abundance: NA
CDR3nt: TGTGCCAGTAGTATAATCCTAGCGAGCTCCTACAATGAGCAGTTCTTC
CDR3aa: CASSIILASSYNEQFF

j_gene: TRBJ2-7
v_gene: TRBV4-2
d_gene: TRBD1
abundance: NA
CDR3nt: TGTGCCAGCAGCCTCCTGGGACAGTCCTACGAGCAGTACTTC
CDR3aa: CASSLLGQSYEQYF

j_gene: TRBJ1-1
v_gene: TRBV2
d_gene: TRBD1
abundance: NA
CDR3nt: TGTGCCAGCAGTGCCGGGACAGGGGGCACCCTGACAGCTTTCTTT
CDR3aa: CASSAGTGGTLTAFF

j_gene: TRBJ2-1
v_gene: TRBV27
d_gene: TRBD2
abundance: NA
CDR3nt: TGTGCCAGCACCGCCGGGACTAGCGGGAGGAATGAGCAGTTCTTC
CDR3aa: CASTAGTSGRNEQFF

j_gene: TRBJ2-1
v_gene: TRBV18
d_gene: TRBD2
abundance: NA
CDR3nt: TGTGCCAGCTCACCACAGCGGGAGACTTACAATGAGCAGTTCTTC
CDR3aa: CASSPQRETYNEQFF

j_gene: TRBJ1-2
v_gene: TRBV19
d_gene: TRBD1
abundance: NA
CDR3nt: TGTGCCAGTACGGGGGACAGGGGGTTGTATGGCTACACCTTC
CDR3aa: CASTGDRGLYGYTF

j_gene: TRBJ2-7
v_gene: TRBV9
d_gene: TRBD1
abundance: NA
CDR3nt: TGTGCCAGCAGCCCGAGGGACAGCTACGAGCAGTACTTC
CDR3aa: CASSPRDSYEQYF

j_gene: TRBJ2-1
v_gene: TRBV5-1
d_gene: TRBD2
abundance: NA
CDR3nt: TGCGCCAGCAGCTTGGCTCCGGGAGGGAGGGATGAGCAGTTCTTC
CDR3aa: CASSLAPGGRDEQFF

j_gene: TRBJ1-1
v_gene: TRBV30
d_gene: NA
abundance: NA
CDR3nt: TGTGCCTGGAGGGGAAATGAGGGCAGGAAAGCTTTCTTT
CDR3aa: CAWRGNEGRKAFF

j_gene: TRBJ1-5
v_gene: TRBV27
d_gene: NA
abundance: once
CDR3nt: TGTGCCAGCAGTCTCCAGGGAAGCAATCAGCCCCAGCATTTT
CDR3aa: CASSLQGSNQPQHF

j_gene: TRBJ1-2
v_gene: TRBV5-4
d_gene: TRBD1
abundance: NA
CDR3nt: TGTGCCAGCAGCCTGGATAGGGGGCGCAGGAACTATGGCTACACCTTC
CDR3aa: CASSLDRGRRNYGYTF

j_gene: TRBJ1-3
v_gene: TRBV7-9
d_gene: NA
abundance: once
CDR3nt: TGTGCCAGCAGCTTTGAAATGGCCAGGGTTGGAAACACCATATATTTT
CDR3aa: CASSFEMARVGNTIYF

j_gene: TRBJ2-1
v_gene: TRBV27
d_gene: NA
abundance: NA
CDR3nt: TGTGCCAGCAGTTTCAGAGCGGACTCCTACAATGAGCAGTTCTTC
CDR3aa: CASSFRADSYNEQFF

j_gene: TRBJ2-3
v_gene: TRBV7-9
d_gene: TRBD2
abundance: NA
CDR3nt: TGTGCCAGCAGCTTATCCTTCGGGAGGTTTTCCGCAGATACGCAGTATTTT
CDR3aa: CASSLSFGRFSADTQYF

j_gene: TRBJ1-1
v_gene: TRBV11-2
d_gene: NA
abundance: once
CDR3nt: TGTGCCAGCAGCTTACGTCTCTTAAATACTGAAGCTTTCTTT
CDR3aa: CASSLRLLNTEAFF

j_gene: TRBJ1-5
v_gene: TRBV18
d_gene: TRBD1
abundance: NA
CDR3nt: TGTGCCAGCTCACTGCTCGGGACAGATCAGCCCCAGCATTTT
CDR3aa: CASSLLGTDQPQHF

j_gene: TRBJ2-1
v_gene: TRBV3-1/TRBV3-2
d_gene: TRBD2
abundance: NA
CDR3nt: TGTGCCAGCAGCCAGGGAATGGGACTAGCGGGGAATGAGCAGTTCTTC
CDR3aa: CASSQGMGLAGNEQFF

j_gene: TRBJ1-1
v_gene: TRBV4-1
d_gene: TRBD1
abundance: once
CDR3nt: TGCGCCAGCAGCCAAGCCAGGGGGCACATGAACACTGAAGCTTTCTTT
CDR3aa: CASSQARGHMNTEAFF

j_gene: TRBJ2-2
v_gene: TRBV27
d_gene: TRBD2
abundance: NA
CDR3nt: TGTGCCAGCAGACATAGCGGGAGTAGCACCGGGGAGCTGTTTTTT
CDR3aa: CASRHSGSSTGELFF

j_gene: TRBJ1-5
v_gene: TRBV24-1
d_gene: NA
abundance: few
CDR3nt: TGTGCCACCAGTGTGGGCAGCACAAATCAGCCCCAGCATTTT
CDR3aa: CATSVGSTNQPQHF

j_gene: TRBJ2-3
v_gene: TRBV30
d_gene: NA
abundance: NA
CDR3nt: TGTGCCTGGAGTGTCTGGGGCGGGACTACGCAGTATTTT
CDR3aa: CAWSVWGGTTQYF

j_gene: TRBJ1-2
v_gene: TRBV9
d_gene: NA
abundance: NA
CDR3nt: TGTGCCAGCAGCGTAGGGGGAGCTAACTATGGCTACACCTTC
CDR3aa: CASSVGGANYGYTF

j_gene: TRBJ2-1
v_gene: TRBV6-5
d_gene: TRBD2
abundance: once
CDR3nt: TGTGCCAGCAGCGTATCTAGCGGCTACTACAATGAGCAGTTCTTC
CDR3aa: CASSVSSGYYNEQFF

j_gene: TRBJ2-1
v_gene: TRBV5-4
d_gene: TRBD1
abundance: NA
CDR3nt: TGTGCCAGCAGCTTGGGGCCCGGGACAGGGACCTACAATGAGCAGTTCTTC
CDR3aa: CASSLGPGTGTYNEQFF

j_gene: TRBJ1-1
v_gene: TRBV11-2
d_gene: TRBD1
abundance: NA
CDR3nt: TGTGCCAGCAGCTTAGCAGGGGGAACTGAAGCTTTCTTT
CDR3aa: CASSLAGGTEAFF

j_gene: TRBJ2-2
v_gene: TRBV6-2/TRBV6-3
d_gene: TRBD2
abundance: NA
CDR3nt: TGTGCCAGCAGCGACGCGCGGGAGGCCACCGGGGAGCTGTTTTTT
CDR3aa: CASSDAREATGELFF

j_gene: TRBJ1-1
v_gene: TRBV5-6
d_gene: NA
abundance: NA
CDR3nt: TGTGCCAGCACCTTCGGGGGAACTGAAGCTTTCTTT
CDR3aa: CASTFGGTEAFF

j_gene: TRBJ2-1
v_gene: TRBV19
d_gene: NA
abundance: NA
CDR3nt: TGTGCCAGTAAAGGAGACCCCGGCTTCTCCTACAATGAGCAGTTCTTC
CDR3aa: CASKGDPGFSYNEQFF

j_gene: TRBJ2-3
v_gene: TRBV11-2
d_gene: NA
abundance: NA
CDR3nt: TGTGCCAGCCCTCACCGGCGGGACGGAGATACGCAGTATTTT
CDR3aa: CASPHRRDGDTQYF

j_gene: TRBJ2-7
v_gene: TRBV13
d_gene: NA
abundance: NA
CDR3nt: TGTGCCAGCAGCGGGAGCTGGACCTTATACGAGCAGTACTTC
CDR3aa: CASSGSWTLYEQYF

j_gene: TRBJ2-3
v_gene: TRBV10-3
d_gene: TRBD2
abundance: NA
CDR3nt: TGTGCCATCAGTGAAATCGGACTAGCGGTAGATACGCAGTATTTT
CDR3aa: CAISEIGLAVDTQYF

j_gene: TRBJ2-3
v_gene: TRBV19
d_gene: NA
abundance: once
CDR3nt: TGTGCCAGTAGTATCGCCGACAGGCTCACAGATACGCAGTATTTT
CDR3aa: CASSIADRLTDTQYF

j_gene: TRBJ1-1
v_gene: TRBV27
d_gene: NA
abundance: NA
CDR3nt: TGTGCCAGCAGTTTATCCCAGGGATCCACTGAAGCTTTCTTT
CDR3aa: CASSLSQGSTEAFF

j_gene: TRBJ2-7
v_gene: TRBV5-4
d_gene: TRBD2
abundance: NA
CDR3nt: TGTGCCAGCAGCTGGATGGGACTAGCGGATACCTACGAGCAGTACTTC
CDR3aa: CASSWMGLADTYEQYF

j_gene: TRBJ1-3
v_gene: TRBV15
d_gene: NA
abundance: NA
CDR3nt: TGTGCCACCAGCACCGGAGGGTCTGGAAACACCATATATTTT
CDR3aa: CATSTGGSGNTIYF

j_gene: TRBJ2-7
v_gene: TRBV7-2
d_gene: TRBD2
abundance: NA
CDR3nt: TGTGCCAGCAGCCGGGGGTACCGCGGGAGCGGCTACGAGCAGTACTTC
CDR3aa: CASSRGYRGSGYEQYF

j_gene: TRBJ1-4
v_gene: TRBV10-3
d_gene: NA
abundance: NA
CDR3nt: TGTGCCATCAGTGAGTCGGTACAAAATGAAAAACTGTTTTTT
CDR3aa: CAISESVQNEKLFF

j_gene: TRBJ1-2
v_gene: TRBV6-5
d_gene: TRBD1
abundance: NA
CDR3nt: TGTGCCAGCAGTTACTTAGGGACAGGGGTAAACTATGGCTACACCTTC
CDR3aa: CASSYLGTGVNYGYTF